This TCR beta chain derives from a study of T cell responses to AZD1222 COVID-19 vaccine. General study findings and limits: The study identified only 6 or 7 AZD1222 recipients as seropositive at baseline. White British ancestry dominated among donors, who included more females, and clonal diversity was possibly underestimated. Spike was spanned by vaccine-associated CD4 TCRs, with dominance at 160-218 and 743-854.

The table came from immunoSEQ multiplex PCR; TCRdb's copy has only in-frame clones and leaves some out. The sample comprises roughly 150,000 clones, approximately 88% of which are singletons, and about 3.4% rests with the top ten. CDR1 is SNHLY, CDR2 FYNNEI, per germline. The CDR3 has 12 amino acids. Germline trimming cut 7 bases from V and 8 bases from J; bases unmatched to any gene: 6. Details on this clone: Its specificity is unknown.

The starting material was peripheral blood, obtained on day 0 of MenACWY control vaccination. The receptor's source is an adult in good health. The chain carries TRBV2 and TRBJ1-2; TRBD1 matches at 8 bases. DNA of the CDR3: TGTGCCAGCACCGATACAGGGGGAGGCTACACCTTC. It encodes CASTDTGGGYTF.